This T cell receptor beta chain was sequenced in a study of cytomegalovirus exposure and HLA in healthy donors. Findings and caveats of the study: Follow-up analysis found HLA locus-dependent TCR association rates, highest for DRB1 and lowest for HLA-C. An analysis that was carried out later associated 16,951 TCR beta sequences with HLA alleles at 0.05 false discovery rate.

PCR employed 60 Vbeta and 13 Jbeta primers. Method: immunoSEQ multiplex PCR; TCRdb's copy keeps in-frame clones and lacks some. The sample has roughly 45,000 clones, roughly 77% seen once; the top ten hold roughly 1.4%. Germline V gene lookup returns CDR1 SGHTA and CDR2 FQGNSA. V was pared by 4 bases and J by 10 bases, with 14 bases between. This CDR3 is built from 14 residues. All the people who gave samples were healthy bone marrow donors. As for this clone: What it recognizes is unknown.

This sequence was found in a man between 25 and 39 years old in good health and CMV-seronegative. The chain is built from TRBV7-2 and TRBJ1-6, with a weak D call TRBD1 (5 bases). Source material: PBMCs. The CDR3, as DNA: TGTGCCAGCAGCTCCCTCGGGGGTAGGTCACCCCTCCACTTT. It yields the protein CASSSLGGRSPLHF.